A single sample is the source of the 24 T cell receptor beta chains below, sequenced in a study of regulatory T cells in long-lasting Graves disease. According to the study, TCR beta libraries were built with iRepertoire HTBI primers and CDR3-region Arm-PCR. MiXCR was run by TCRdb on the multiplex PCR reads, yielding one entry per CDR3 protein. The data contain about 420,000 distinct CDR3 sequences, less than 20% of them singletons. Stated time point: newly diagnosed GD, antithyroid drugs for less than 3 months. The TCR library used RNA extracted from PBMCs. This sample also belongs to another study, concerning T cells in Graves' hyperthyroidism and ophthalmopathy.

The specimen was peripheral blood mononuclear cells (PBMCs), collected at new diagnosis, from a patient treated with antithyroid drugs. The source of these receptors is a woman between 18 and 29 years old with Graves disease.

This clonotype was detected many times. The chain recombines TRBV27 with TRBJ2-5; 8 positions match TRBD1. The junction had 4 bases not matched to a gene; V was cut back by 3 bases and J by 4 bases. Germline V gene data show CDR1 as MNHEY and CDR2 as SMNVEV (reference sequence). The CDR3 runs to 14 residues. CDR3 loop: CASSFRTGRETQYF. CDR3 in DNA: TGTGCCAGCAGTTTTCGGACAGGGCGAGAGACCCAGTACTTC.

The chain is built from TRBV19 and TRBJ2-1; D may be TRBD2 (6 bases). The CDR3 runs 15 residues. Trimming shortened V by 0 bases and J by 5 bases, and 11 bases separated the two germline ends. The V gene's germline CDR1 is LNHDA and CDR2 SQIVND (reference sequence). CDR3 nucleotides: TGTGCCAGTAGTATAGATTCGACTAGAAACAATGAGCAGTTCTTC. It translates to CASSIDSTRNNEQFF.

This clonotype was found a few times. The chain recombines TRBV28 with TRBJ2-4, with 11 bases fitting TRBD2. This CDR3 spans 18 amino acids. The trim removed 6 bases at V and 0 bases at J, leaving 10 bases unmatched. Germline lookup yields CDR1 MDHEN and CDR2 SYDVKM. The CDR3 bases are TGTGCCAGCAGGGGCTGGGGACTAGCGGAACTAGCCAAAAACATTCAGTACTTC. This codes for CASRGWGLAELAKNIQYF.

The CDR3 loop is CSVEPVHADTQYF. The CDR3 nucleotides are TGCAGCGTTGAGCCGGTCCACGCAGATACGCAGTATTTT. The rearrangement links TRBV29-1 to TRBJ2-3; D remains ambiguous. CDR1 and CDR2 from the germline V gene are SQVTM and ANQGSEA. V was cut by 3 bases and J by 4 bases, with 11 bases left in between. CDR3 length: 13 amino acids.

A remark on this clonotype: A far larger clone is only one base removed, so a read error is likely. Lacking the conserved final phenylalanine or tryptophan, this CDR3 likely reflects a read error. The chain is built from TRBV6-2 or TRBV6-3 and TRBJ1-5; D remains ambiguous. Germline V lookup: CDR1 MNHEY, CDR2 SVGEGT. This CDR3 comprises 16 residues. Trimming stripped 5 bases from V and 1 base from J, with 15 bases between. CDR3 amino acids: CASSPSVRLSNQPQHL. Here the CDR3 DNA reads TGTGCCAGCAGTCCCTCGGTGCGGTTAAGCAATCAGCCCCAGCATCTT.

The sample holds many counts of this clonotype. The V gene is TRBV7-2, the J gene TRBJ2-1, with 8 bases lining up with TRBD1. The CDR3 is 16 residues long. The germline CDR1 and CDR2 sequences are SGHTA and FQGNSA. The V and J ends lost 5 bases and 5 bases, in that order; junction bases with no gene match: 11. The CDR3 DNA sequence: TGTGCCAGCAGCCGAACCGGGACAGGTCTGAACAATGAGCAGTTCTTC. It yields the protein CASSRTGTGLNNEQFF.

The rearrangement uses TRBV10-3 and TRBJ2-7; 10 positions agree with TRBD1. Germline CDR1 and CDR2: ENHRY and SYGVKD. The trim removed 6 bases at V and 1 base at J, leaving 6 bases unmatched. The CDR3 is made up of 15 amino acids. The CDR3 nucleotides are TGTGCCATCAGGGCGGGACAGGGGCGTTCCTACGAGCAGTACTTC. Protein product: CAIRAGQGRSYEQYF.

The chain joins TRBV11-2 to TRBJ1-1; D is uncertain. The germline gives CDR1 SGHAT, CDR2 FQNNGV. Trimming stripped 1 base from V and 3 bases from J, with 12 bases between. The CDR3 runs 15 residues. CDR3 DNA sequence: TGTGCCAGCAGCTTAGCCGTGAACAGATACACTGAAGCTTTCTTT. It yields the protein CASSLAVNRYTEAFF.

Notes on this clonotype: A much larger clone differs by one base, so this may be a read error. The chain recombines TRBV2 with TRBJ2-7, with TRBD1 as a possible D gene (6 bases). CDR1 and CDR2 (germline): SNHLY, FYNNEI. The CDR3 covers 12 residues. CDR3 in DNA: TGTGCCAGCACCGTGGGGGCCCACGAGCTGTACTTC. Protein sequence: CASTVGAHELYF. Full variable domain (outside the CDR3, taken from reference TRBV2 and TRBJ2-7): EPEVTQTPSHQVTQMGQEVILRCVPISNHLYFYWYRQILGQKVEFLVSFYNNEISEKSEIFDDQFSVERPDGSNFTLKIRSTKLEDSAMYFCASTVGAHELYFGPGTRLTVT.

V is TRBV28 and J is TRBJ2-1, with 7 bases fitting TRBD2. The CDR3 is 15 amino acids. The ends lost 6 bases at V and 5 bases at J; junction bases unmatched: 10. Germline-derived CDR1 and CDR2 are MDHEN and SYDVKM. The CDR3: CASSPLALADNEQFF. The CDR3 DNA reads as TGTGCCAGCAGCCCTCTGGCTCTAGCGGACAATGAGCAGTTCTTC.

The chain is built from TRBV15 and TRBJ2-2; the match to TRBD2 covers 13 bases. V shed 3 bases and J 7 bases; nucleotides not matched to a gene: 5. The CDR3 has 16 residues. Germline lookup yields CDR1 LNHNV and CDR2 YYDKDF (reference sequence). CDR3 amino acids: CATSRTSGRRNGELFF. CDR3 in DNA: TGTGCCACCAGCAGGACTAGCGGGAGGAGGAACGGGGAGCTGTTTTTT.

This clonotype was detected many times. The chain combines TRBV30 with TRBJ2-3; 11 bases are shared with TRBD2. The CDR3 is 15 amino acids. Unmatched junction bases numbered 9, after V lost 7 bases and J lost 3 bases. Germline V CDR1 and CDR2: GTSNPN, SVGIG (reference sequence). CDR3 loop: CAFEVAGGLTDTQYF. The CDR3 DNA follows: TGTGCCTTTGAGGTAGCGGGAGGGCTTACAGATACGCAGTATTTT.

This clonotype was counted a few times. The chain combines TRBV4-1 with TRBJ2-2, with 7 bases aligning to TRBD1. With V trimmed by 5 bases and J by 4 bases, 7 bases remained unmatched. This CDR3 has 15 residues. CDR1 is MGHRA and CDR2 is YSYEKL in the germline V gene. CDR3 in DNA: TGCGCCAGCAGCTTCGACAGGGTGAGCACCGGGGAGCTGTTTTTT. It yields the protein CASSFDRVSTGELFF.

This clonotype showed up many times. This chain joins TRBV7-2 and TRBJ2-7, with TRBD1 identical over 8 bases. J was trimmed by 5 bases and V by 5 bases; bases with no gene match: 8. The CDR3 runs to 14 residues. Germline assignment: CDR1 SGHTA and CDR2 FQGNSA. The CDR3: CASSDTGTGDEQYF. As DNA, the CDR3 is TGTGCCAGCAGCGATACCGGGACAGGCGACGAGCAGTACTTC.

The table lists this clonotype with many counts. DNA of the CDR3: TGTGCCAGCAGCTTACGCTCGAATCACCGAACCTACGAGCAGTACTTC. Translating it yields CASSLRSNHRTYEQYF. The chain links TRBV13 to TRBJ2-7; D is undetermined. CDR1 and CDR2 (germline): PRHDT, FYEKMQ (reference sequence). V was trimmed by 2 bases and J by 2 bases, leaving 16 bases between them. This CDR3 is 16 amino acids long.

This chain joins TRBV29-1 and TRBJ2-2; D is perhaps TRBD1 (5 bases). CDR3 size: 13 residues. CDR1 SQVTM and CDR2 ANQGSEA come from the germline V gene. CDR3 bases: TGCAGTCCCACTGACAGTAACACCGGGGAGCTGTTTTTT. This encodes CSPTDSNTGELFF.

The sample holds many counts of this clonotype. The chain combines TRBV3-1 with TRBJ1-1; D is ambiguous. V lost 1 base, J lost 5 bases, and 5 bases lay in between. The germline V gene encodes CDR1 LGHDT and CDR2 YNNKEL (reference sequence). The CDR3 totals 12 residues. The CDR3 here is CASSQVQTEAFF. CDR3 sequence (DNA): TGTGCCAGCAGCCAAGTTCAGACTGAAGCTTTCTTT.

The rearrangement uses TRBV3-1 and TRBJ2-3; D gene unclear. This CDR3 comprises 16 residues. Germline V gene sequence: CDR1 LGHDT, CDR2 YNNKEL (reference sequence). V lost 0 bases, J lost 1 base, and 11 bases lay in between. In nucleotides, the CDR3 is TGTGCCAGCAGCCAAGATAAGGGCGCACGCACAGATACGCAGTATTTT. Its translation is CASSQDKGARTDTQYF.

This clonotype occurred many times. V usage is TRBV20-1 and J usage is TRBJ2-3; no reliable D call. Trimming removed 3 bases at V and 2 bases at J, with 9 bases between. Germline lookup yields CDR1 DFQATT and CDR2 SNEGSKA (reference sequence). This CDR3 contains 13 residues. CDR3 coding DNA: TGCAGTGCTAGGGCGTTTGCCACAGATACGCAGTATTTT. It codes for CSARAFATDTQYF.

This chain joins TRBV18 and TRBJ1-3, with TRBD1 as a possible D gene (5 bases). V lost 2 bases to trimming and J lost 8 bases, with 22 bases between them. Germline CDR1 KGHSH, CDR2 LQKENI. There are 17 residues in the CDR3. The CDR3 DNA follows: TGTGCCAGCTCACCAAAGGCGTTTTTCCAGGGTGTTGACACCATATATTTT. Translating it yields CASSPKAFFQGVDTIYF.

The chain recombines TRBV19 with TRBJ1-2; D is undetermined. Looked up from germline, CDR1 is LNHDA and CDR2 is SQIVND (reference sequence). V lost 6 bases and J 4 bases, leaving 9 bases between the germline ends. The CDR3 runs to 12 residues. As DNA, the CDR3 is TGTGCCAGTAGAGGAGGGTTCTATGGCTACACCTTC. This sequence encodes CASRGGFYGYTF.

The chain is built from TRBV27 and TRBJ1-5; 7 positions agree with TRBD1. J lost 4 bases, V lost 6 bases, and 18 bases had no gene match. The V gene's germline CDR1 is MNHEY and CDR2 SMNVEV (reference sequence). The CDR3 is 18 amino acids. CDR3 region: CASSQHKQGQVANQPQHF. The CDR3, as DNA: TGTGCCAGCAGCCAACACAAACAAGGACAGGTGGCGAATCAGCCCCAGCATTTT.

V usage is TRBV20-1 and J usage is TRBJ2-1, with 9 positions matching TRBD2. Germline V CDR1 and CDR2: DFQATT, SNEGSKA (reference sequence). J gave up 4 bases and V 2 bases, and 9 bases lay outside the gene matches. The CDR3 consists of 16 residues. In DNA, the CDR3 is TGCAGTGCTAGACTTGTTAGCGGGGGAAAATACAATGAGCAGTTCTTC. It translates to CSARLVSGGKYNEQFF.

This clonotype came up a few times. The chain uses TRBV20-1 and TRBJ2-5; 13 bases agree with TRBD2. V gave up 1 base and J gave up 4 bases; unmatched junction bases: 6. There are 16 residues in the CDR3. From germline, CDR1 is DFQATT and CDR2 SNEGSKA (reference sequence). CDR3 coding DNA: TGCAGTGCTAGAGGGACTAGCGGGAGTTTATTAGAGACCCAGTACTTC. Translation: CSARGTSGSLLETQYF.